In its sample, the clone carrying this T cell receptor (beta chain) was seen once. Its antigen is unknown. CDR3 size: 19 residues. V lost 4 bases and J lost 4; bases outside the gene matches: 17. Germline CDR1 and CDR2: LGHNA and YSLEER. These data come from a study of T cell responses to AZD1222 COVID-19 vaccine. Findings of the study overall: CD4 TCRs linked to vaccination spanned spike, dominating at 160-218 and 743-854. Donor demographics were predominantly white British with a female majority; clonal diversity may be underestimated. Reports indicate that nearly half of spike-specific TCRs are directed at unmutated variant regions.

TCRdb's copy holds only in-frame clones and misses some; the assay was immunoSEQ multiplex PCR. Of fewer than 250,000 clones listed, about 92% are singletons. The receptor was derived from an adult in good health. The sequences come from peripheral blood, collected on day 0 of MenACWY control vaccination. The V and J genes are TRBV4-3 and TRBJ2-2, with 8 bases matching TRBD1. The CDR3 coding sequence is TGCGCCAGCAGCCCTGAGTACTACCCCGAGACAGGGGTCACCGGGGAGCTGTTTTTT. Protein: CASSPEYYPETGVTGELFF.